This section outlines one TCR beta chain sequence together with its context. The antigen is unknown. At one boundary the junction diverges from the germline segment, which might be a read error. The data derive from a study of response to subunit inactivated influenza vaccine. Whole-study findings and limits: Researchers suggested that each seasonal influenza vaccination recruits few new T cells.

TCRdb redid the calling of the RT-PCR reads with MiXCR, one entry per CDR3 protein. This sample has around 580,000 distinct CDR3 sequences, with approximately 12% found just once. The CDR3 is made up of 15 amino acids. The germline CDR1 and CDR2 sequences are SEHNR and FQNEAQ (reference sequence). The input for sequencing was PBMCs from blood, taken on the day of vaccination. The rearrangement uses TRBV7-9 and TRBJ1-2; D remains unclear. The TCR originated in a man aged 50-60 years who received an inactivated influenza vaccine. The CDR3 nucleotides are TGTGCCAGCAGCTTCGATGCGACGGGTGACTATCGCTACACCTTC. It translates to CASSFDATGDYRYTF.